This T cell receptor (beta chain) originates from a study of blood T cells in healthy people across ages. A J-beta primer mix and a sample-barcoded 5' primer were used in a second PCR of about 6 to 12 cycles. TCRdb reprocessed the 5' RACE reads with MiXCR, giving one entry per CDR3 protein. The sample comprises about 800,000 distinct CDR3 sequences, 58% of which are singletons, and roughly 22% rests with the top ten. A word on this clonotype: Antigen specificity is unknown.

V gave up 5 bases and J gave up 9 bases, with 15 bases separating them. The CDR3 sequence is 13 residues long. CDR1 and CDR2 (germline): SGHAT, FQNNGV. Study-wide results and caveats: It was the long-lived donors that had more naive CD4+ cells and higher diversity than aged donors.

The gene calls are TRBV11-2 and TRBJ2-3, with D unresolved. The TCR originated in a man aged 25 to 40 in good health. The sample taken for sequencing was blood. Here the CDR3 reads CASSALAVTTQYF. CDR3 DNA: TGTGCCAGCAGCGCACTCGCCGTTACGACGCAGTATTTT.